Presented here are 9 T cell receptor beta chains from one specimen sequenced in a study of cytomegalovirus exposure and HLA in healthy donors. Primers for the PCR totalled 60 Vbeta and 13 Jbeta. Profiling relied on immunoSEQ multiplex PCR, and the TCRdb table lists in-frame clones only, not all of them. The data show approximately 170,000 clones, 68% seen once. Sequenced sample: PBMCs. Source of these receptors: a middle-aged man in good health and CMV-seronegative.

V is TRBV19 and J is TRBJ2-3; perhaps TRBD1 as D (5 bases). The length of the CDR3 is 15 residues. From germline, CDR1 is LNHDA and CDR2 SQIVND (reference sequence). V was cut by 2 bases and J by 0 bases, with 9 bases left in between. Here the CDR3 reads CASSIQGHSTDTQYF. The CDR3 DNA reads as TGTGCCAGTAGTATACAGGGCCACAGCACAGATACGCAGTATTTT.

A word on this clone: Other DNA variants within this sample encode the same CDR3. The chain joins TRBV19 to TRBJ1-4; 8 positions match TRBD1. The CDR3 runs to 12 residues. Trimming cost V 9 bases and J 5 bases; bases outside gene matches: 2. Germline-derived CDR1 and CDR2 are LNHDA and SQIVND (reference sequence). In DNA, the CDR3 is TGTGCCAGCACAGGGGGGAATGAAAAACTGTTTTTT. Its protein product is CASTGGNEKLFF.

This chain links TRBV15 with TRBJ2-7, with 7 nucleotides matching TRBD1. J was trimmed by 2 bases and V by 5 bases; bases with no gene match: 9. Looked up from germline, CDR1 is LNHNV and CDR2 is YYDKDF (reference sequence). The CDR3 has 15 residues. The CDR3 coding sequence is TGTGCCACCAGCTTTGCGACAGGGCCCACCTACGAGCAGTACTTC. Translation: CATSFATGPTYEQYF.

The chain employs TRBV1 and TRBJ1-4; the table's D gene call, TRBD1, was not cross checked with the DNA. TRBV1 is noted as a pseudogene. CDR3 length: 15 residues. The CDR3 region is CTSSHCRDSPGKLFF. The CDR3 DNA reads TGCACCAGCAGCCATTGCCGGGACAGCCCCGGGAAACTGTTTTTT.

The chain joins TRBV27 to TRBJ2-7; 7 nucleotides align to TRBD1. CDR3 length: 14 residues. V lost 6 bases and J lost 2; bases outside the gene matches: 7. CDR1 MNHEY and CDR2 SMNVEV come from the germline V gene (reference sequence). The CDR3, as DNA: TGTGCCAGCAGACTGACAGGGCCCACCTACGAGCAGTACTTC. Its protein is CASRLTGPTYEQYF.

This chain links TRBV29-1 with TRBJ2-5; no firm D call. Trimming took 7 bases from V and 1 from J, leaving 10 bases between them. The CDR3 totals 12 residues. Germline V gene lookup returns CDR1 SQVTM and CDR2 ANQGSEA. Here the CDR3 reads CSGKQLQETQYF. DNA for the CDR3: TGCAGCGGTAAACAGCTCCAAGAGACCCAGTACTTC. Full variable domain (remainder filled in from reference TRBV29-1 and TRBJ2-5): SAVISQKPSRDICQRGTSLTIQCQVDSQVTMMFWYRQQPGQSLTLIATANQGSEATYESGFVIDKFPISRPNLTFSTLTVSNMSPEDSSIYLCSGKQLQETQYFGPGTRLLVL.

The genes are TRBV5-1 and TRBJ2-2; 8 bases map to TRBD1. CDR3 length: 15 amino acids. V was clipped by 3 bases and J by 1 base; unmatched bases: 2. Per germline, CDR1 SGHRS and CDR2 YFSETQ. For the CDR3, the DNA is TGCGCCAGCAGCTGGGGACAGGTGAACACCGGGGAGCTGTTTTTT. Its protein product is CASSWGQVNTGELFF.

With regard to this clone: Distinct nucleotide sequences in the sample also encode this CDR3. The rearrangement joins TRBV7-2 to TRBJ2-1, with 13 bases matching TRBD2. Germline V gives CDR1 SGHTA, CDR2 FQGNSA. With 4 bases clipped from V and 5 bases from J, the junction kept 2 bases outside the gene matches. The CDR3 sequence is 15 residues long. The CDR3 sequence is CASSSGLAGNNEQFF. The CDR3 DNA is TGTGCCAGCAGCTCGGGACTAGCGGGAAACAATGAGCAGTTCTTC.

The rearrangement joins TRBV7-2 to TRBJ1-6; 8 bases align to TRBD1. The germline V gene encodes CDR1 SGHTA and CDR2 FQGNSA. This CDR3 is 15 amino acids long. V was pared by 3 bases and J by 9 bases, with 7 bases of the junction left unmatched. The CDR3 region is CASSLDRVSVSPLHF. CDR3 nucleotides: TGTGCCAGCAGCTTGGACAGGGTTAGTGTTTCACCCCTCCACTTT.